One and the same sample provided the 13 T cell receptor beta chains below, sequenced in a study of blood T cell repertoires in COVID-19 (dated by TCRdb to between 2020 and 2021). The receptor library was made with the immunoSEQ multiplex PCR assay. Here the immuneACCESS table is served through TCRdb, limited to in-frame sequences with V and J called. Missing clones are a known gap in these copies; in checked studies unresolved V genes cover under half, and the rest lacks a known reason. The sample profile shows 80,000 to 95,000 clones; 86% of them were found once. The ten largest clones represent 22% of the sample. The sequenced sample consisted of peripheral blood. These receptors originate from a woman older than 75 in a cohort sampled during active or convalescent COVID-19.

This clone was observed a few times. The chain recombines TRBV6-6 with TRBJ1-4; no reliable D call. In germline, CDR1 is MNHNY, CDR2 SVGAGI (reference sequence). V was trimmed by 5 bases and J by 4 bases, leaving 5 bases between them. This CDR3 region has 12 residues. This CDR3 is CASSGDNEKLFF. Written as DNA, the CDR3 is TGTGCCAGCAGTGGAGATAATGAAAAACTGTTTTTT.

V and J are TRBV4-1 and TRBJ2-7; D is possibly TRBD2 (5 bases). V lost 4 bases to trimming and J lost 2 bases, with 21 bases between them. Germline assignment: CDR1 MGHRA and CDR2 YSYEKL. The CDR3 extends over 17 amino acids. The CDR3 reads CASSLLEGSYGTYEQYF. The CDR3 DNA follows: TGCGCCAGCAGCCTACTCGAGGGAAGCTATGGAACCTACGAGCAGTACTTC.

CDR3 region: CASYGGSGAYEQYF. The CDR3 coding sequence is TGTGCCAGCTACGGGGGATCGGGAGCCTACGAGCAGTACTTC. The chain recombines TRBV5-8 with TRBJ2-7, with D perhaps matching TRBD2 (6 bases). Germline CDR1 reads SGHTS; CDR2 reads YDEGEE. The CDR3 consists of 14 residues. V shed 7 bases and J shed 2 bases, with 16 bases lying between them.

The chain uses TRBV5-1 and TRBJ2-3; TRBD2 matches at 7 bases. The CDR3 has 15 amino acids. The V and J ends lost 3 bases and 0 bases, in that order; junction bases with no gene match: 4. The V gene's germline CDR1 is SGHRS and CDR2 YFSETQ. The CDR3 nucleotides are TGCGCCAGCAGCTCGGGACTAAGGAGCACAGATACGCAGTATTTT. This gives the protein CASSSGLRSTDTQYF.

The gene calls are TRBV28 and TRBJ2-1; maybe TRBD2 (6 bases). The germline V gene has CDR1 MDHEN and CDR2 SYDVKM. The CDR3 contains 14 residues. Trimming removed 6 bases from V and 10 bases from J, with 19 bases in between. CDR3 in amino acids: CASSQGVAAREQFF. The CDR3, as DNA: TGTGCCAGCAGCCAGGGAGTAGCGGCCCGGGAGCAGTTCTTC.

This clone was picked up a small number of times. The chain is built from TRBV2 and TRBJ1-2; 7 bases are shared with TRBD1. The V and J ends lost 5 bases and 7 bases, in that order; junction bases with no gene match: 10. Germline CDR1 SNHLY, CDR2 FYNNEI. The CDR3 length is 14 residues. The CDR3 here is CASSITGDLAGYTF. In DNA form, the CDR3 reads TGTGCCAGCAGTATTACAGGGGATCTCGCTGGCTACACCTTC.

The CDR3 sequence: CASSQKGADQPQHF. Written as DNA, the CDR3 is TGTGCCAGCAGCCAAAAGGGGGCTGATCAGCCCCAGCATTTT. The genes are TRBV5-5 and TRBJ1-5, with 7 bases that match TRBD1. The length of the CDR3 is 14 residues. The germline gives CDR1 SGHKS, CDR2 YYEKEE (reference sequence). Losses at the gene ends were 4 bases for V and 5 bases for J; bases not matched to a gene: 6.

The chain couples TRBV2 to TRBJ2-6; no definite D call. The germline V gene encodes CDR1 SNHLY and CDR2 FYNNEI. This CDR3 contains 15 residues. V lost 2 bases, J lost 3 bases, and 8 bases lay in between. The chain's CDR3 is CASSERSGGANVLTF. The CDR3 nucleotides are TGTGCCAGCAGTGAAAGGAGTGGTGGGGCCAACGTCCTGACTTTC.

The chain joins TRBV2 to TRBJ2-1; TRBD2 matches at 10 bases. The CDR3 contains 16 residues. V dropped 5 bases and J dropped 4; count of bases not matched to a gene: 8. The germline gives CDR1 SNHLY, CDR2 FYNNEI. The CDR3 is CASSSASGSQYNEQFF. The CDR3 nucleotides read TGTGCCAGCAGTTCGGCTAGCGGGAGTCAGTACAATGAGCAGTTCTTC.

The chain joins TRBV12-5 to TRBJ2-3; 7 bases map to TRBD2. The CDR3 is made up of 15 amino acids. Germline loops: CDR1 LGHNT, CDR2 FRNRAP. J was trimmed by 2 bases and V by 5 bases; bases with no gene match: 7. The CDR3 loop is CASGPGGGVTDTQYF. CDR3 in DNA: TGTGCTAGTGGTCCCGGTGGGGGGGTCACAGATACGCAGTATTTT.

This clone appeared a single time. The chain joins TRBV5-1 to TRBJ2-2, with 7 bases matching TRBD2. CDR3 size: 12 residues. V shed 2 bases and J 8 bases; nucleotides not matched to a gene: 0. CDR1 SGHRS and CDR2 YFSETQ come from the germline V gene. CDR3 amino acids: CASSFGRGELFF. Here the CDR3 DNA reads TGCGCCAGCAGCTTCGGGAGGGGGGAGCTGTTTTTT. Using reference TRBV5-1 and TRBJ2-2 for the parts outside the CDR3, the full variable domain is KAGVTQTPRYLIKTRGQQVTLSCSPISGHRSVSWYQQTPGQGLQFLFEYFSETQRNKGNFPGRFSGRQFSNSRSEMNVSTLELGDSALYLCASSFGRGELFFGEGSRLTVL.

The V and J genes are TRBV9 and TRBJ1-2; 7 bases are shared with TRBD1. The V gene's germline CDR1 is SGDLS and CDR2 YYNGEE. The CDR3 length is 16 residues. The trim removed 4 bases at V and 2 bases at J, leaving 11 bases unmatched. CDR3 sequence (DNA): TGTGCCAGCAGCTACGACAGGGAAGGGGAGAACTATGGCTACACCTTC. Translated: CASSYDREGENYGYTF.

The chain combines TRBV5-4 with TRBJ2-7, with D maybe TRBD2 (6 bases). This CDR3 spans 14 amino acids. Germline CDR1 reads SGHNT; CDR2 reads YYREEE (reference sequence). Deletions cut 4 bases from V and 1 base from J, with 12 bases between. CDR3 protein: CASSAYGGSYEQYF. In DNA, the CDR3 is TGTGCCAGCAGCGCGTACGGGGGTTCCTACGAGCAGTACTTC.